This TCR beta chain was identified in a study of OX40 agonist ivuxolimab in advanced cancers. Study-wide context: Patients were dosed intravenously with ivuxolimab at 0.01 to 10 mg/kg every 2 weeks. Cancers in dose escalation were hepatocellular, melanoma, renal cell and head and neck.

Study-wide results and caveats: Clones of CD4+ and CD8+ blood T cells grew by week 6 at doses of 0.1 to 3.0 mg/kg. On average, CD8+ T cells showed a greater number of expanded clones than CD4+.

On this clone itself: The antigen remains undetermined.

The CDR3 extends over 17 amino acids. V lost 4 bases, J lost 3 bases, and 19 bases lay in between. CDR1 and CDR2 (germline): MNHNS, SASEGT. Measured with immunoSEQ multiplex PCR; TCRdb has only the in-frame clones, and not every one. The sample yields around 63,000 clones, around nine tenths seen once. Sequenced here: CD4+ or CD8+ T cells sorted from blood, sampled in a trial of the OX40 agonist ivuxolimab. The chain is built from TRBV6-1 and TRBJ1-5, with unresolved D. This sequence was found in an adult with an advanced solid tumor such as melanoma, head and neck, liver or kidney cancer. The chain's CDR3 is CASSVMLWKAFNQPQHF. Written as DNA, the CDR3 is TGTGCCAGCAGTGTAATGTTGTGGAAGGCCTTCAATCAGCCCCAGCATTTT.